What follows are 27 T cell receptor beta chains derived from one specimen sequenced in a study of response to subunit inactivated influenza vaccine. TCRdb passed the RT-PCR reads through MiXCR, listing each CDR3 protein once. The sample contains about 650,000 distinct CDR3 sequences, 12% to 15% of which appear only once. The source material was PBMCs from blood, sampled approximately 15 days before vaccination. These TCRs come from a man over 45 who received an inactivated influenza vaccine.

The chain has TRBV4-3 and TRBJ2-3, with D possibly being TRBD2 (6 bases). Germline values: CDR1 LGHNA, CDR2 YSLEER. CDR3 length equals 17 residues. Trimming stripped 3 bases from V and 5 bases from J, with 21 bases between. CDR3 nucleotides: TGCGCCAGCAGCCAGTACCGGGACCTAGCGTCATTAGATACGCAGTATTTT. It is translated as CASSQYRDLASLDTQYF.

The chain combines TRBV6-1 with TRBJ2-7; D perhaps matches TRBD1 (6 bases). Trimming removed 6 bases from V and 3 bases from J, with 15 bases in between. The CDR3 has 14 residues. CDR1 is MNHNS and CDR2 is SASEGT in the germline V gene. For the CDR3, the DNA is TGTGCCAGCAGCCTCGGACAGTCCTACTACGAGCAGTACTTC. This gives the protein CASSLGQSYYEQYF.

This clonotype has only a few counts. The chain uses TRBV12-3 or TRBV12-4 and TRBJ2-3; either TRBD1 or TRBD2 may fit D (5 bases each). The CDR3 sequence is 14 residues long. Trimming left V 4 bases short and J 4 bases short, with 12 bases between. CDR3 sequence (DNA): TGTGCCAGCAGTTCCCCAGGGCGGGCAGATACGCAGTATTTT. It is translated as CASSSPGRADTQYF.

The V and J genes are TRBV20-1 and TRBJ1-5; 8 bases align to TRBD1. The germline gives CDR1 DFQATT, CDR2 SNEGSKA (reference sequence). CDR3 length equals 14 residues. Trimming cost V 6 bases and J 2 bases; bases outside gene matches: 6. The CDR3 sequence is CSAHDRGGNQPQHF. In DNA, the CDR3 is TGCAGTGCCCATGACAGGGGTGGCAATCAGCCCCAGCATTTT.

This clonotype was observed a few times. The chain couples TRBV27 to TRBJ2-1, with 8 bases matching TRBD1. This CDR3 spans 16 amino acids. The V gene's germline CDR1 is MNHEY and CDR2 SMNVEV (reference sequence). With 5 bases clipped from V and 12 bases from J, the junction kept 18 bases outside the gene matches. In DNA, the CDR3 is TGTGCCAGCAGTCCGTTTCCGGGACAGGAATCAACCCTGCAGTTCTTC. Protein sequence: CASSPFPGQESTLQFF.

The chain carries TRBV5-4 and TRBJ1-1; perhaps TRBD1 as D (5 bases). The CDR3 has 14 amino acids. Trimming shortened V by 4 bases and J by 3 bases, and 13 bases separated the two germline ends. CDR1 and CDR2 from the germline V gene are SGHNT and YYREEE (reference sequence). The DNA of the CDR3 is TGTGCCAGCAGCAATCGGGGCGGGGACACTGAAGCTTTCTTT. Translating gives CASSNRGGDTEAFF.

The rearrangement uses TRBV12-3 or TRBV12-4 and TRBJ2-7; 7 bases fit TRBD1. Trimming took 1 base from V and 6 from J; bases not matched to a gene: 0. The CDR3 is 12 amino acids. The CDR3 DNA follows: TGTGCCAGCAGTTTAGGACAGGGCGAGCAGTACTTC. It codes for CASSLGQGEQYF.

This clonotype has more than one count but fewer than ten. The gene calls are TRBV5-5 and TRBJ2-1; possible D gene TRBD2, 6 bases. The CDR3 length is 14 residues. The germline CDR1 and CDR2 sequences are SGHKS and YYEKEE (reference sequence). The V gene lost 5 bases and the J gene lost 12 bases, with 21 bases spanning the gap. The CDR3 loop is CASRYLGAGYGQFF. The CDR3 DNA reads as TGTGCCAGCAGATATCTTGGCGCGGGATATGGGCAGTTCTTC.

The chain carries TRBV28 and TRBJ2-6; a weak D match, TRBD2 (6 bases). This CDR3 contains 16 residues. From germline, CDR1 is MDHEN and CDR2 SYDVKM. Trimming removed 1 base at V and 3 bases at J, with 10 bases between. CDR3 amino acids: CASSLFPGGGANVLTF. The CDR3 DNA is TGTGCCAGCAGTTTATTTCCCGGGGGTGGGGCCAACGTCCTGACTTTC.

The chain combines TRBV6-2 or TRBV6-3 with TRBJ2-1, with unresolved D. Germline loops: CDR1 MNHEY, CDR2 SVGEGT. Trimming left V 7 bases short and J 6 bases short, with 10 bases between. The CDR3 is 12 residues long. The CDR3 DNA sequence: TGTGCCAGCACCGACAAACTCAATGAGCAGTTCTTC. This sequence encodes CASTDKLNEQFF.

The table lists this clonotype with a few counts. The chain uses TRBV5-1 and TRBJ2-1; D is unresolved. With 1 base removed from V and 9 bases from J, the gap between germline ends came to 20 bases. Germline V gives CDR1 SGHRS, CDR2 YFSETQ. This CDR3 spans 16 amino acids. For the CDR3, the DNA is TGCGCCAGCAGCTTGAATGTGGCCCCGAGGCTAGGTGAGCAGTTCTTC. Residues: CASSLNVAPRLGEQFF.

This chain connects TRBV5-8 to TRBJ1-2, with D perhaps TRBD1 (6 bases). This CDR3 contains 16 residues. V was pared by 4 bases and J by 4 bases, with 20 bases between. CDR1 SGHTS and CDR2 YDEGEE come from the germline V gene. CDR3 region: CASSHGGPAVGYGYTF. In DNA, the CDR3 is TGTGCCAGCAGCCACGGGGGCCCGGCAGTCGGCTATGGCTACACCTTC.

This clonotype was counted many times. The genes are TRBV12-3 or TRBV12-4 and TRBJ2-2, with D perhaps given as TRBD1 or TRBD2 (5 bases each). The CDR3 has 16 residues. V lost 5 bases, J lost 1 base, and 14 bases lay in between. In DNA, the CDR3 is TGTGCCAGCAGTCCCCCGGGACGGGAGAACACCGGGGAGCTGTTTTTT. As protein: CASSPPGRENTGELFF.

CDR3: CSAMTGGYEQYF. The CDR3 DNA is TGCAGCGCTATGACAGGGGGTTACGAGCAGTACTTC. The chain carries TRBV29-1 and TRBJ2-7, with TRBD1 identical over 9 bases. The germline CDR1 and CDR2 sequences are SQVTM and ANQGSEA. The junction had 5 bases not matched to a gene; V was cut back by 7 bases and J by 4 bases. The CDR3 has 12 residues.

This clonotype was observed many times. The chain uses TRBV12-3 or TRBV12-4 and TRBJ2-3, with D perhaps matching TRBD1 or TRBD2 (5 bases each). V was pared by 6 bases and J by 4 bases, with 11 bases between. The CDR3 loop spans 13 amino acids. CDR3 in DNA: TGTGCCAGCAGCCCTGGGGGAGCAGATACGCAGTATTTT. It is translated as CASSPGGADTQYF.

This clonotype was seen a handful of times. The chain uses TRBV30 and TRBJ2-3, with 9 bases that match TRBD1. V was clipped by 2 bases and J by 2 bases; unmatched bases: 11. This CDR3 spans 17 amino acids. Germline values: CDR1 GTSNPN, CDR2 SVGIG (reference sequence). The CDR3 protein is CAWSTGDRALVTDTQYF. DNA for the CDR3: TGTGCCTGGAGTACTGGGGACAGGGCTCTGGTCACAGATACGCAGTATTTT.

This chain links TRBV10-2 with TRBJ2-2; D unresolved. CDR1 and CDR2 (germline): WSHSY, SAAADI. V lost 8 bases and J lost 1, with 14 bases in between. The CDR3 extends over 15 amino acids. Here the CDR3 reads CASRGEPMNTGELFF. The CDR3 bases are TGCGCCAGCCGAGGAGAGCCGATGAACACCGGGGAGCTGTTTTTT.

This clonotype was picked up a small number of times. The chain has TRBV21-1 and TRBJ2-1; the DNA was not compared with TRBD2, the D call given in the table. TRBV21-1 counts as a pseudogene. This CDR3 is 18 amino acids long. The CDR3, as DNA: TGTGCCAGCAGCCCAAACGCGCTATCGGAGGGCCACGACAATGAGCAGTTCTTC. This sequence encodes CASSPNALSEGHDNEQFF.

This clonotype was observed at least ten times. This rearrangement joins TRBV25-1 to TRBJ1-1; tentative D call: TRBD1 (6 bases). CDR1 is MGHDK, CDR2 SYGVNS, per germline. There are 14 residues in the CDR3. V was cut by 0 bases and J by 6 bases, with 11 bases left in between. CDR3 sequence reads: CASSEYSGVSEAFF. The CDR3 DNA follows: TGTGCCAGCAGTGAATATTCAGGGGTCTCTGAAGCTTTCTTT.

This clonotype was found a few times. This sequence joins TRBV28 and TRBJ1-5, with unresolved D. Germline loops: CDR1 MDHEN, CDR2 SYDVKM. CDR3 length: 13 amino acids. Between the trimmed V and J ends, which lost 6 bases and 6 bases, there was a span of 12 bases. DNA for the CDR3: TGTGCCAGCAGCCCCCTCCCAGTTCAGCCCCAGCATTTT. Translated, it gives CASSPLPVQPQHF.

This clonotype was observed a few times. An end of the junction does not agree with germline; a read error may underlie this. This rearrangement joins TRBV2 to TRBJ2-1; 10 bases are shared with TRBD2. The CDR3 is made up of 17 amino acids. CDR1 is SNHLY, CDR2 FYNNEI, per germline. The CDR3 region is CASSAFHLSQAGGPGSF. The CDR3 nucleotides read TGTGCCAGCAGTGCATTCCATCTTAGCCAAGCGGGAGGGCCAGGGTCCTTC.

CDR3 DNA sequence: TGCGCCAGCAGCGCCGGTACTAGCGGATACGAGCAGTACTTC. Translating gives CASSAGTSGYEQYF. The chain couples TRBV4-1 to TRBJ2-7; 8 bases match TRBD2. The germline V gene encodes CDR1 MGHRA and CDR2 YSYEKL. The V gene end was trimmed by 5 bases and the J gene end by 4 bases; junction bases not matched to a gene: 7. The length of the CDR3 is 14 residues.

This clonotype was observed a few times. The chain has TRBV5-1 and TRBJ2-3; 12 bases map to TRBD2. Trimming cost V 2 bases and J 0 bases; bases outside gene matches: 7. The CDR3 is 18 amino acids. CDR1 and CDR2 from the germline V gene are SGHRS and YFSETQ. The CDR3 nucleotides are TGCGCCAGCAGCTTAACTAGCGGGGGGTTGCCTAGCACAGATACGCAGTATTTT. Amino acids: CASSLTSGGLPSTDTQYF. Using reference TRBV5-1 and TRBJ2-3 for the parts outside the CDR3, the full variable domain is KAGVTQTPRYLIKTRGQQVTLSCSPISGHRSVSWYQQTPGQGLQFLFEYFSETQRNKGNFPGRFSGRQFSNSRSEMNVSTLELGDSALYLCASSLTSGGLPSTDTQYFGPGTRLTVL.

This clonotype appeared a few times. This chain links TRBV12-3 or TRBV12-4 with TRBJ2-5; 10 nucleotides align to TRBD1. The CDR3 spans 15 residues. With V trimmed by 5 bases and J by 5 bases, 8 bases remained unmatched. CDR3 nucleotide sequence: TGTGCCAGCAGTGGGACAGGGGAAGAGGATGAGACCCAGTACTTC. It specifies CASSGTGEEDETQYF.

This clonotype was counted between two and nine times. The chain combines TRBV5-1 with TRBJ1-2; D is perhaps TRBD1 (6 bases). CDR1 is SGHRS and CDR2 is YFSETQ in the germline V gene. V was pared by 4 bases and J by 2 bases, with 9 bases between. The CDR3 is 13 amino acids. CDR3 sequence reads: CASSTDRNYGYTF. The CDR3 DNA follows: TGCGCCAGCAGCACGGACAGAAACTATGGCTACACCTTC.

V usage is TRBV4-2 and J usage is TRBJ2-1; the D gene could be TRBD1 or TRBD2 (5 bases each). V lost 4 bases, J lost 0 bases, and 13 bases lay in between. Germline CDR1 and CDR2: LGHNA and YNFKEQ. The CDR3 has 16 residues. The CDR3 nucleotides read TGTGCCAGCAGCCTAGGGACGGAGAGCTCCTACAATGAGCAGTTCTTC. Translating it yields CASSLGTESSYNEQFF.

This clonotype occurred a few times. The chain couples TRBV7-9 to TRBJ2-5; D gene ambiguous. The CDR3 sequence is 14 residues long. Germline V gene lookup returns CDR1 SEHNR and CDR2 FQNEAQ (reference sequence). V dropped 7 bases and J dropped 3 bases, with 15 bases sitting between them. This chain's CDR3 is CASTVFGGEETQYF. The CDR3 region has the DNA TGTGCCAGCACCGTTTTCGGCGGAGAAGAGACCCAGTACTTC.